What follows are 24 T cell receptor beta chains derived from one specimen sequenced in a study of cytomegalovirus exposure and HLA in healthy donors. Amplification used 60 Vbeta primers and 13 Jbeta primers. TCRdb's copy holds only in-frame clones and misses some; the assay was immunoSEQ multiplex PCR. The profile covers around 64,000 clones, with about 85% appearing a single time and roughly a tenth taken by the ten largest. What was sequenced was PBMCs. Every receptor here comes from a female donor in good health and CMV-seronegative.

This clone is medium-sized (0.01 to 0.1%). This rearrangement joins TRBV7-2 to TRBJ2-3; a possible D gene is TRBD2 (6 bases). The length of the CDR3 is 14 residues. V lost 5 bases to trimming and J lost 0 bases, with 9 bases between them. Germline CDR1 reads SGHTA; CDR2 reads FQGNSA. The CDR3 loop is CASSRDLSTDTQYF. In DNA, the CDR3 is TGTGCCAGCAGCCGGGACTTGAGCACAGATACGCAGTATTTT.

This clone was observed a few times. This chain uses TRBV7-9 with TRBJ2-5, with TRBD1 matching over 7 bases. J was trimmed by 4 bases and V by 4 bases; bases with no gene match: 9. This CDR3 comprises 15 residues. Germline V gene data show CDR1 as SEHNR and CDR2 as FQNEAQ (reference sequence). The CDR3 coding sequence is TGTGCCAGCAGCTCGGGGACAGCTACAGGAGAGACCCAGTACTTC. Its translation: CASSSGTATGETQYF. Drawing the rest from reference TRBV7-9 and TRBJ2-5, the complete variable domain is DTGVSQNPRHKITKRGQNVTFRCDPISEHNRLYWYRQTLGQGPEFLTYFQNEAQLEKSRLLSDRFSAERPKGSFSTLEIQRTEQGDSAMYLCASSSGTATGETQYFGPGTRLLVL.

This chain links TRBV29-1 with TRBJ1-6, with TRBD1 matching 10 bases. The CDR3 sequence is 15 residues long. Germline V gene sequence: CDR1 SQVTM, CDR2 ANQGSEA. J lost 3 bases, V lost 5 bases, and 4 bases had no gene match. This chain's CDR3 is CSVRTGGNYNSPLHF. In nucleotides, the CDR3 is TGCAGCGTTCGGACAGGGGGGAACTATAATTCACCCCTCCACTTT. The complete variable domain, with remaining parts taken from reference TRBV29-1 and TRBJ1-6, reads SAVISQKPSRDICQRGTSLTIQCQVDSQVTMMFWYRQQPGQSLTLIATANQGSEATYESGFVIDKFPISRPNLTFSTLTVSNMSPEDSSIYLCSVRTGGNYNSPLHFGNGTRLTVT.

Here the CDR3 reads CASSLTGQGGASEQFF. CDR3 nucleotide sequence: TGTGCCAGCAGCTTAACGGGACAGGGAGGTGCGAGTGAGCAGTTCTTC. V is TRBV11-3 and J is TRBJ2-1, with 9 positions matching TRBD1. With V trimmed by 2 bases and J by 9 bases, 11 bases remained unmatched. This CDR3 has 16 residues. Germline CDR1 SGHNT, CDR2 YENEEA.

The chain joins TRBV6-5 to TRBJ2-3; TRBD2 aligns across 8 bases. J was trimmed by 2 bases and V by 2 bases; bases with no gene match: 6. CDR1 is MNHEY and CDR2 is SVGAGI in the germline V gene. This CDR3 has 16 residues. The CDR3, as DNA: TGTGCCAGCAGTTACGTCGGGGGGGATTTCACAGATACGCAGTATTTT. It translates to CASSYVGGDFTDTQYF.

The rearrangement links TRBV4-2 to TRBJ2-3, with 7 bases identical to TRBD2. The CDR3 is 15 residues long. J lost 4 bases, V lost 5 bases, and 9 bases had no gene match. In germline, CDR1 is LGHNA, CDR2 YNFKEQ. CDR3 bases: TGTGCCAGCAGCTCGGGGGGAGGGCCCGCAGATACGCAGTATTTT. Amino acids: CASSSGGGPADTQYF.

This clone was seen only once. The chain has TRBV6-4 and TRBJ2-7, with 7 bases lining up with TRBD2. Germline assignment: CDR1 MRHNA and CDR2 SNTAGT. V lost 6 bases and J lost 4; bases outside the gene matches: 12. The CDR3 length is 15 residues. The CDR3 region is CASRESRDYAYEQYF. The CDR3 DNA is TGTGCCAGCAGGGAGTCCCGGGACTATGCATACGAGCAGTACTTC.

In its sample, this clone was seen a few times. This chain links TRBV9 with TRBJ1-2, with a possible D match to TRBD1 (6 bases). This CDR3 has 15 amino acids. With 5 bases removed from V and 5 bases from J, the gap between germline ends came to 19 bases. Looked up from germline, CDR1 is SGDLS and CDR2 is YYNGEE. DNA of the CDR3: TGTGCCAGCAGGGGGAGAGGGGGGGCGGAATATGGCTACACCTTC. It codes for CASRGRGGAEYGYTF.

The chain combines TRBV5-6 with TRBJ2-7; a weak D match, TRBD1 (5 bases). Trimming shortened V by 4 bases and J by 0 bases, and 14 bases separated the two germline ends. Germline V gives CDR1 SGHDT, CDR2 YYEEEE. The CDR3 runs 15 residues. For the CDR3, the DNA is TGTGCCAGCAGCCCTGTCTGGGGCAGCTCCTACGAGCAGTACTTC. Translation gives CASSPVWGSSYEQYF.

This chain links TRBV5-1 with TRBJ2-7, with D tentatively TRBD1 (6 bases). This CDR3 is 15 amino acids long. CDR1 is SGHRS, CDR2 YFSETQ, per germline. V was trimmed by 1 base and J by 0 bases, leaving 11 bases between them. This CDR3 reads CASSLTGPPSYEQYF. As DNA, the CDR3 is TGCGCCAGCAGCTTGACAGGGCCCCCCTCCTACGAGCAGTACTTC.

As concerns this clone: One end of the junction does not line up with germline, which may come from a read error. This chain links TRBV5-1 with TRBJ1-1; possible D gene TRBD1, 6 bases. This CDR3 has 13 residues. Germline CDR1 SGHRS, CDR2 YFSETQ. CDR3 region: CAGRRDTNTEAFF. CDR3 in DNA: TGCGCCGGCAGACGGGACACCAACACTGAAGCTTTCTTT.

The V and J genes are TRBV7-2 and TRBJ1-5, with D perhaps matching TRBD1 (5 bases). CDR1 SGHTA and CDR2 FQGNSA come from the germline V gene. V shed 5 bases and J shed 0 bases, with 11 bases lying between them. This CDR3 spans 15 amino acids. The CDR3 region is CASSVKGASNQPQHF. CDR3 nucleotides: TGTGCCAGCAGCGTAAAAGGGGCTAGCAATCAGCCCCAGCATTTT. The whole variable domain, remainder taken from reference TRBV7-2 and TRBJ1-5, is GAGVSQSPSNKVTEKGKDVELRCDPISGHTALYWYRQSLGQGLEFLIYFQGNSAPDKSGLPSDRFSAERTGGSVSTLTIQRTQQEDSAVYLCASSVKGASNQPQHFGDGTRLSIL.

The CDR3 sequence is CASSPTGRYEAFF. CDR3 nucleotide sequence: TGTGCCAGCTCCCCCACGGGTAGGTATGAAGCTTTCTTT. The V and J genes are TRBV18 and TRBJ1-1; D unresolved. This CDR3 has 13 residues. V lost 6 bases to trimming and J lost 7 bases, with 15 bases between them. Per the germline V gene, CDR1 is KGHSH and CDR2 is LQKENI.

The chain uses TRBV15 and TRBJ2-7; a possible D gene is TRBD2 (5 bases). Germline CDR1 reads LNHNV; CDR2 reads YYDKDF (reference sequence). Trimming removed 0 bases from V and 1 base from J, with 10 bases in between. The CDR3 is made up of 15 amino acids. CDR3 sequence reads: CATSRDKGLSYEQYF. The CDR3 DNA is TGTGCCACCAGCAGAGATAAAGGACTTTCCTACGAGCAGTACTTC.

The V and J genes are TRBV5-1 and TRBJ2-7; no clear D. The CDR3 is 14 amino acids. Germline V gene lookup returns CDR1 SGHRS and CDR2 YFSETQ. Between the trimmed V and J ends, which lost 2 bases and 0 bases, there was a span of 9 bases. CDR3 residues: CASSFRSHSYEQYF. The CDR3 nucleotides read TGCGCCAGCAGCTTTCGGTCCCACTCCTACGAGCAGTACTTC.

In this sample, this clone turned up once. The chain has TRBV25-1 and TRBJ2-1, with a tentative D call TRBD1 (6 bases). The CDR3 is 16 residues long. Per germline, CDR1 MGHDK and CDR2 SYGVNS. V was shortened by 2 bases and J by 3 bases, with 14 bases between the two germline ends. The CDR3 coding sequence is TGTGCCAGCAGTGAAGGGGGCAGGGCGCGCTACAATGAGCAGTTCTTC. It codes for CASSEGGRARYNEQFF. Combining the CDR3 with reference TRBV25-1 and TRBJ2-1 gives the whole variable domain EADIYQTPRYLVIGTGKKITLECSQTMGHDKMYWYQQDPGMELHLIHYSYGVNSTEKGDLSSESTVSRIRTEHFPLTLESARPSHTSQYLCASSEGGRARYNEQFFGPGTRLTVL.

The chain couples TRBV6-5 to TRBJ1-4, with D perhaps TRBD1 (5 bases). Deletions cut 0 bases from V and 4 bases from J, with 6 bases between. Germline V gene sequence: CDR1 MNHEY, CDR2 SVGAGI. The CDR3 totals 14 residues. This chain's CDR3 is CASSYSGGNEKLFF. The CDR3 nucleotides read TGTGCCAGCAGTTACTCGGGGGGTAATGAAAAACTGTTTTTT.

This chain uses TRBV6-1 with TRBJ1-1, with 9 bases fitting TRBD1. V lost 6 bases, J lost 0 bases, and 5 bases stayed unmatched. The germline V gene has CDR1 MNHNS and CDR2 SASEGT. The length of the CDR3 is 15 residues. CDR3 in DNA: TGTGCCAGCAGCACACAGGGGGCCATGAACACTGAAGCTTTCTTT. Its protein is CASSTQGAMNTEAFF.

The chain recombines TRBV4-2 with TRBJ2-1, with 12 bases aligning to TRBD2. Germline V gene data show CDR1 as LGHNA and CDR2 as YNFKEQ. Trimming cost V 0 bases and J 6 bases; bases outside gene matches: 3. This CDR3 has 16 amino acids. The CDR3 loop is CASSQEMTSGSNEQFF. The CDR3 nucleotides read TGTGCCAGCAGCCAAGAGATGACTAGCGGGAGCAATGAGCAGTTCTTC.

This sequence joins TRBV2 and TRBJ2-1, with TRBD1 as a possible D gene (7 bases). Germline V lookup: CDR1 SNHLY, CDR2 FYNNEI. The CDR3 loop spans 14 amino acids. The V and J ends lost 6 bases and 10 bases respectively, with 19 bases between them. The CDR3 DNA is TGTGCCAGCAGAGGGGCAGGGGGGAGTGGAGAGCAGTTCTTC. Its protein is CASRGAGGSGEQFF.

The chain combines TRBV6-5 with TRBJ2-7, with 11 bases matching TRBD2. J lost 2 bases, V lost 2 bases, and 5 bases had no gene match. Germline loops: CDR1 MNHEY, CDR2 SVGAGI. This CDR3 has 16 amino acids. CDR3 region: CASSYRGTSGPYEQYF. In DNA, the CDR3 is TGTGCCAGCAGTTACCGCGGGACTAGCGGCCCCTACGAGCAGTACTTC.

The chain combines TRBV9 with TRBJ2-7, with D possibly matching TRBD2 (5 bases). Trimming took 0 bases from V and 0 from J, leaving 13 bases between them. There are 16 residues in the CDR3. Germline-derived CDR1 and CDR2 are SGDLS and YYNGEE. The CDR3 DNA sequence: TGTGCCAGCAGCGTAGGAATGGACGGGGACTCCTACGAGCAGTACTTC. Its translation: CASSVGMDGDSYEQYF.

The chain couples TRBV5-4 to TRBJ1-6; 7 nucleotides agree with TRBD1. Germline CDR1 and CDR2: SGHNT and YYREEE (reference sequence). This CDR3 region has 18 residues. Germline trimming cut 0 bases from V and 10 bases from J; bases unmatched to any gene: 16. This chain's CDR3 is CASSLAVTGEDLVSPLHF. The CDR3 nucleotides read TGTGCCAGCAGCTTGGCCGTAACAGGGGAAGATCTTGTATCACCCCTCCACTTT.

The chain couples TRBV28 to TRBJ2-7; D gene unclear. Per germline, CDR1 MDHEN and CDR2 SYDVKM. V was pared by 2 bases and J by 0 bases, with 14 bases between. This CDR3 has 16 amino acids. Here the CDR3 DNA reads TGTGCCAGCAGTTTAAGCCCCCCTTTAAGCTCCTACGAGCAGTACTTC. Translated, it gives CASSLSPPLSSYEQYF.